Below, one T cell receptor (beta chain) is given with its context. The antigen it recognizes is unknown. Base qualities are not recorded, but no much larger clone differs from it by a single base. This sample was included in a study of follicular helper T cells after annual influenza vaccination (dated 2017 in TCRdb). General notes on the study: Blood was collected on days 0, 7 and 28 after each seasonal influenza vaccination. To study recall of cTfh clones, some subjects were followed across successive annual vaccinations spanning the 2013-2014, 2014-2015 and 2015-2016 seasons. One week after vaccination, a second recruited cohort of 12 to 13 subjects (Table S1) displayed a similar ICOS+CD38+ cTfh response. Multi-year samples were available from six subjects, with four subjects covering two vaccination seasons and two subjects covering three seasons. The 2015 samples were processed right after collection, while the 2013-2014 samples were cryopreserved. Points the paper makes about the study in general: Successive annual vaccinations recalled a recurrent oligoclonal ICOS+CD38+ cTfh response that contained tetramer and AIM influenza-specific clonotypes. Rare clonotypes could not be sampled because productive TCRB sequences were recovered from only roughly 10-20% of the analyzed cells. ICOS+CD38+ cTfh clonality correlated with the frequency of that population, and its change correlated with the change in circulating plasmablast frequency. Day 7 ICOS+CD38+ clones were most often found later in ICOS-CD38- cTfh, suggesting that subset may serve as a memory reservoir.

The library was obtained by the immunoSEQ multiplex PCR assay. Adaptive Biotechnologies handled the TCRB amplification, library preparation, sequencing and preliminary bioinformatics at Survey level resolution. For TCRB sequencing, genomic DNA from the sorted cTfh populations was amplified by multiplex PCR. Regarding the original processing steps: Clonality was calculated in R as 1 minus normalized Shannon entropy, and the Gini index was calculated with the R package ineq. Overlap score was defined as the summed counts of shared sequences divided by the total counts of all sequences in both compared samples. Shared-clonotype significance used Fisher's exact test assuming a theoretical repertoire of 10^7 TCRB sequences. Entries here come from immuneACCESS through TCRdb and include only in-frame sequences with V and J called. Some clones fail to appear in such tables; in the studies checked, an unresolved V gene covers under half of the shortfall, and the cause of the remainder is unknown. The DNA gave D and trimming, while V, J and clone size come from that table. In this sample the table shows about 4,200 clones, around 82% of which occur a single time. The leading ten clones occupy about 0.79% of the sample.

The time point label, as the study defines it: 2015-2016 season, 7 days after influenza vaccination. Seasonal inactivated influenza vaccine (Fluvarix) was administered to adults, and sorted blood CD4 subsets were tracked by TCRB sequencing before and after vaccination. To be eligible, subjects had to live in the community and must not have received influenza vaccine in the previous 6 months. Influenza vaccine contraindications, substance abuse, HIV/AIDS, active malignancy, immunomodulatory medication and active illness such as respiratory infection were included among the exclusion criteria. At each time point, somewhere between about 40 and 110 mL of blood was taken. Non-naive CD4+CXCR5+PD-1+ cells were defined as circulating Tfh and were sorted into ICOS+CD38+ and ICOS-CD38- fractions. Either Ficoll-Paque PLUS or SepMate separation was used to isolate PBMC. Before DNA extraction, cell subsets were sorted from PBMC on a BD FACS Aria.

The receptor was isolated from an adult who received the influenza vaccine. The material was CXCR5+ CD38- circulating T follicular helper cells from blood, obtained 7 days after influenza vaccination. The cell subset or site tag for this specimen amounts to: circulating Tfh, non-naive CD4+CXCR5+PD-1+ (ICOS+CD38+ or ICOS-CD38-).

The CDR3 reads CASSQGGSPREKLFF. The sequence in DNA is TGTGCCAGCAGCCAAGGAGGGAGTCCAAGAGAAAAACTGTTTTTT. The rearranged chain carries TRBV16 and TRBJ1-4, with the D gene not confidently named. CDR1 and CDR2, looked up from the germline V gene, are KGHSY and FQNENV. V is shortened by 2 bases, J by 8 bases, and the region joining them spans 15 bases. The CDR3 runs 15 residues from the cysteine to the phenylalanine. Left in the record is the CDR3 DNA by itself, 45 bases read in frame from the first base.